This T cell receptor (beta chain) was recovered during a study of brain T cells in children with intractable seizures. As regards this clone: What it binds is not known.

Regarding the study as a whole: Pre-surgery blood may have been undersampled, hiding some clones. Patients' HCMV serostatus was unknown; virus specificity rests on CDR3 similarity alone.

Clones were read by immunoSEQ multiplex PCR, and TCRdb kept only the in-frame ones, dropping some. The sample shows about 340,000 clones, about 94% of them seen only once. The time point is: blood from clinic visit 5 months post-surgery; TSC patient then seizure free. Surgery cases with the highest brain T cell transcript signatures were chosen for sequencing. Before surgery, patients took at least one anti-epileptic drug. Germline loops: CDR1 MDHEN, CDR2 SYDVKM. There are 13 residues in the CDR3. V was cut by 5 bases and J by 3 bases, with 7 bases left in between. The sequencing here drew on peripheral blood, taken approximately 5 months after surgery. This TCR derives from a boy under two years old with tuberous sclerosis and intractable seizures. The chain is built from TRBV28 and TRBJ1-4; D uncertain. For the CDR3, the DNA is TGTGCCAGCAGTACAGATCCTAATGAAAAACTGTTTTTT. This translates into CASSTDPNEKLFF.